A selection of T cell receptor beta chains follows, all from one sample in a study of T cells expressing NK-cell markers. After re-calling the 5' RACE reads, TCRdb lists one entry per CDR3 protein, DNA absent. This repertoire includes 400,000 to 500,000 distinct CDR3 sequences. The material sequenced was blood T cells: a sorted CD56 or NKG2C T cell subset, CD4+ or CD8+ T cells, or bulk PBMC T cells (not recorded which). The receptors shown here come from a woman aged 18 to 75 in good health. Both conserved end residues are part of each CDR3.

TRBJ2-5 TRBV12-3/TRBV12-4 CASSTEVETQYF
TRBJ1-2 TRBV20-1 CSARDLQGGYTF
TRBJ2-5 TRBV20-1 CSALQGAGSLETQYF
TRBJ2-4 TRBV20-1 CSATQGQGVGNIQYF
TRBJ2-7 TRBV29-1 CSVAGLGYEQYF
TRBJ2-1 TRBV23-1 CASSQSFRGASYNEQFF
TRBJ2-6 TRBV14 CASSQSQGIISGANVLTF
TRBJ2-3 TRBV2 CASSTLEATDTQYF
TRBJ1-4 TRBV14 CASSQYEKLFF
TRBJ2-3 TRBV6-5 CASSYGGSTDTQYF
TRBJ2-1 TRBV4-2 CASSDPVGRDPLPSYNEQFF
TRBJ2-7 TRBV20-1 CSASPPPSYEQYF
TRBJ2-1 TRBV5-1 CASSLEAGMDEQFF
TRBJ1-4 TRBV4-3 CASSLSGPRNEKLFF
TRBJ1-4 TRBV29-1 CSVGGVGDREKLFF
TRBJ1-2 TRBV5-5 CASSGPGTGGGYGYTF
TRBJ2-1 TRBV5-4 CASSFSSGGGNEQFF
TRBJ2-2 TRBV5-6 CASSSGTGGFIGGELFF
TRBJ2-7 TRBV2 CASRDSSYEQYF
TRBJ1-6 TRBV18 CASSPFRGESPLHF
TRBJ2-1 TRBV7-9 CASSSLQGYQFF
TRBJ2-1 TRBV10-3 CAISWNNNEQFF
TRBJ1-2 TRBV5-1 CASSWGTGSNYGYTF
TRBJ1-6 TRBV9 CASSGREGRSYNSPLHF
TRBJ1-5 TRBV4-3 CASSQDQGNQPQHF
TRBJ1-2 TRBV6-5 CASSYSNTGPEGYTF
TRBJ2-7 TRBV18 CASSPNTGTEQYF
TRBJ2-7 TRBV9 CASSEGAGTSSSYEQYF
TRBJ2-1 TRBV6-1 CASSAIARGTNEQFF
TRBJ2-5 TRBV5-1 CASSLVRPSGETQYF
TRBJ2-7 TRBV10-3 CAISGTGVNEQYF
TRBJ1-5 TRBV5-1 CAERDRGPSNQPQHF